Following are 9 T cell receptor beta chains from one sample sequenced in a study of low-dose radiotherapy and immunotherapy resistance in tumors. Time point given: after trial treatment. This sample's treatment: LDRT plus nivolumab, ipilimumab, low-dose cyclophosphamide and aspirin (RACIN trial). Priming of first-strand cDNA relied on TRAV- and TRBV-specific primers (covering alpha and beta chains). It was with a constant-region primer and a V-primer adapter that TCRs were amplified over around 19 PCR cycles. MiXCR, applied by TCRdb to the reads, yields one record per CDR3 protein. Among 65,000 to 85,000 distinct CDR3 sequences listed, less than 20% were seen once. The sample here was PBMCs, taken after low-dose radiotherapy plus immunotherapy. These TCRs come from a male donor with prostate cancer.

At least ten counts were recorded for this clonotype. The chain combines TRBV5-6 with TRBJ1-2; 8 bases agree with TRBD1. V gave up 4 bases and J gave up 2 bases; unmatched junction bases: 7. The CDR3 has 15 residues. Per germline, CDR1 SGHDT and CDR2 YYEEEE. The CDR3 sequence: CASSAPGQENYGYTF. CDR3 coding DNA: TGTGCCAGCAGCGCCCCGGGACAGGAAAACTATGGCTACACCTTC. Full variable domain (remainder filled in from reference TRBV5-6 and TRBJ1-2): DAGVTQSPTHLIKTRGQQVTLRCSPKSGHDTVSWYQQALGQGPQFIFQYYEEEERQRGNFPDRFSGHQFPNYSSELNVNALLLGDSALYLCASSAPGQENYGYTFGSGTRLTVV.

The table lists this clonotype with many counts. The chain is built from TRBV2 and TRBJ1-2, with 8 bases identical to TRBD1. The trim removed 6 bases at V and 4 bases at J, leaving 7 bases unmatched. The CDR3 consists of 14 residues. Germline loops: CDR1 SNHLY, CDR2 FYNNEI. CDR3: CASSGQGQVYGYTF. CDR3 bases: TGTGCCAGCAGCGGACAGGGCCAAGTCTATGGCTACACCTTC.

This clonotype has a count of ten or more. The chain carries TRBV27 and TRBJ2-3; D may correspond to TRBD1 or TRBD2 (6 bases each). The CDR3 runs to 14 residues. V dropped 6 bases and J dropped 9 bases, with 19 bases sitting between them. The germline CDR1 and CDR2 sequences are MNHEY and SMNVEV (reference sequence). CDR3 coding DNA: TGTGCCAGCAGAGTAGGGGGGTACCGGCGGACGCAGTATTTT. Its protein product is CASRVGGYRRTQYF.

To note about this clonotype: It is likely a read error: a sequence one base away is far more abundant. The V gene is TRBV7-2, the J gene TRBJ2-7; 10 bases are shared with TRBD2. The trim removed 2 bases at V and 7 bases at J, leaving 14 bases unmatched. Germline CDR1 SGHTA, CDR2 FQGNSA. The CDR3 is 17 amino acids. CDR3 sequence: CASSLRTSGSSYNEQYF. The DNA for the CDR3 is TGTGCCAGCAGCTTAAGGACTAGCGGTAGCTCCTACAATGAGCAGTACTTC.

There are many counts of this clonotype. The chain combines TRBV6-2 or TRBV6-3 with TRBJ2-7; TRBD1 aligns across 7 bases. The CDR3 runs 15 residues. Germline trimming cut 7 bases from V and 2 bases from J; bases unmatched to any gene: 11. CDR1 and CDR2 from the germline V gene are MNHEY and SVGEGT. In DNA form, the CDR3 reads TGTGCCAGCACACGACAGGGCTCGGGGACCTACGAGCAGTACTTC. It encodes CASTRQGSGTYEQYF.

This clonotype was counted ten times or more. V gene TRBV29-1 combines with J gene TRBJ2-3; no firm D call. Germline CDR1 and CDR2: SQVTM and ANQGSEA. The CDR3 covers 12 residues. The germline V and J ends were trimmed by 4 bases and 5 bases, with 10 bases remaining between them. The CDR3 loop is CSVAWAGDTQYF. CDR3 nucleotides: TGCAGCGTTGCGTGGGCCGGAGATACGCAGTATTTT.

The chain has TRBV9 and TRBJ2-2; maybe TRBD2 (6 bases). The V end was cut by 4 bases, the J end by 3 bases, with 13 bases between. Germline V gives CDR1 SGDLS, CDR2 YYNGEE. The CDR3 length is 15 residues. In nucleotides, the CDR3 is TGTGCCAGCAGCCTCGGGGGAGGAGACACCGGGGAGCTGTTTTTT. It specifies CASSLGGGDTGELFF.

This clonotype has at least ten counts. The J gene is TRBJ1-2, the V gene TRBV20-1, with D possibly being TRBD1 (5 bases). Trimming took off 3 bases at V and 12 bases at J, with 14 bases between the two ends. Germline CDR1 is DFQATT and CDR2 is SNEGSKA (reference sequence). CDR3 length: 11 amino acids. The DNA for the CDR3 is TGCAGTGCTAGTATCGCATGGGGCCACACCTTC. This gives the protein CSASIAWGHTF.

This clonotype has at least ten counts. V and J are TRBV7-9 and TRBJ1-6; D is unresolved. Germline V gene data show CDR1 as SEHNR and CDR2 as FQNEAQ (reference sequence). V gave up 4 bases and J gave up 11 bases, with 12 bases separating them. This CDR3 contains 13 residues. The CDR3 is CASSSDPGAPLHF. CDR3 nucleotides: TGTGCCAGCAGCTCCGATCCTGGCGCACCCCTCCACTTT. Full variable domain (rest looked up from reference TRBV7-9 and TRBJ1-6): DTGVSQNPRHKITKRGQNVTFRCDPISEHNRLYWYRQTLGQGPEFLTYFQNEAQLEKSRLLSDRFSAERPKGSFSTLEIQRTEQGDSAMYLCASSSDPGAPLHFGNGTRLTVT.